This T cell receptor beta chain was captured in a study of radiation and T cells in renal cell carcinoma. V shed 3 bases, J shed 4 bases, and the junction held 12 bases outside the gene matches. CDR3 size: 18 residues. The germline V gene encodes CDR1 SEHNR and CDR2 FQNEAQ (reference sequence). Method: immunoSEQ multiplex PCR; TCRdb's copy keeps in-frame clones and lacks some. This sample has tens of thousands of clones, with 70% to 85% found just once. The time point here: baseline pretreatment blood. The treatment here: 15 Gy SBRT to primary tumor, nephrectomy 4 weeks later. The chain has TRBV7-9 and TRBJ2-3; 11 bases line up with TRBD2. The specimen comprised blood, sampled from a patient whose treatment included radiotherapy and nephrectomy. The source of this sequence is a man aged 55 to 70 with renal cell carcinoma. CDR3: CASSFPRLAGTLADTQYF. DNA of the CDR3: TGTGCCAGCAGCTTCCCCCGACTAGCGGGAACTCTCGCAGATACGCAGTATTTT.